This TCR beta chain was obtained from a study of T cell responses to AZD1222 COVID-19 vaccine. TCRdb's copy holds only in-frame clones and misses some; the assay was immunoSEQ multiplex PCR. The data hold 150,000 to 200,000 clones, with about 90% observed a single time. Germline loops: CDR1 SNHLY, CDR2 FYNNEI. The CDR3 runs to 13 residues. V lost 8 bases, J lost 4 bases, and 6 bases stayed unmatched. The source is an adult in good health. The material was peripheral blood, obtained on day 0 of AZD1222 vaccination. J is TRBJ2-3 and V is TRBV2; 7 bases align to TRBD2. The CDR3 loop reads CASRSTSSDTQYF. The CDR3 DNA sequence: TGTGCCAGCCGATCGACTAGCTCAGATACGCAGTATTTT.